A selection of T cell receptor beta chains follows, all from one sample in a study of T cells after yellow fever vaccination. MiXCR, run by TCRdb on the 5' RACE reads, gives a single entry per CDR3 protein. The data show some 220,000 distinct CDR3 sequences, 2.5% to 3.5% seen once. The specimen comprised CD4+ T cells sorted from PBMCs, sampled 10 days after the yellow fever booster vaccination. These receptors came from a man between 18 and 29 years old who received the YFV17D yellow fever vaccine. CDR3s include the opening cysteine and the closing phenylalanine or tryptophan. A D gene is named only where the DNA matches it firmly. Size is omitted from some rows. Given values are once, few, many or a class for expanded clones.

clone_size: few
d_call: .
j_call: TRBJ2-5
v_call: TRBV5-1
cdr3_nt: TGCGCCAGCGCTGATGTAGGGTTCGAGACCCAGTACTTC
cdr3_aa: CASADVGFETQYF

clone_size: .
d_call: TRBD2
j_call: TRBJ2-1
v_call: TRBV7-2
cdr3_nt: TGTGCCAGCAGCCGAGGGCTAGCGGGATTCAATGAGCAGTTCTTC
cdr3_aa: CASSRGLAGFNEQFF

clone_size: many
d_call: TRBD1
j_call: TRBJ2-5
v_call: TRBV20-1
cdr3_nt: TGCAGTGCTGCACGACAGGGCCAAGAGACCCAGTACTTC
cdr3_aa: CSAARQGQETQYF

clone_size: few
d_call: .
j_call: TRBJ1-1
v_call: TRBV24-1
cdr3_nt: TGTGCCACCAGTGATTCGGGACATAAAAACACTGAAGCTTTCTTT
cdr3_aa: CATSDSGHKNTEAFF

clone_size: many
d_call: .
j_call: TRBJ2-5
v_call: TRBV5-1
cdr3_nt: TGCGCCAGCAGCTTGGAGCAAGAGACCCAGTACTTC
cdr3_aa: CASSLEQETQYF

clone_size: .
d_call: TRBD1
j_call: TRBJ2-2
v_call: TRBV2
cdr3_nt: TGTGCCAGCAGTGAGGACAGGGGCACCGGGGAGCTGTTTTTT
cdr3_aa: CASSEDRGTGELFF

clone_size: many
d_call: .
j_call: TRBJ2-1
v_call: TRBV6-2/TRBV6-3
cdr3_nt: TGTGCCAGCACGATGCGTAATAGCAATGAGCAGTTCTTC
cdr3_aa: CASTMRNSNEQFF

clone_size: many
d_call: .
j_call: TRBJ1-1
v_call: TRBV5-4
cdr3_nt: TGTGCCAGCAGCTCCAACACTGAAGCTTTCTTT
cdr3_aa: CASSSNTEAFF

clone_size: few
d_call: .
j_call: TRBJ2-5
v_call: TRBV5-1
cdr3_nt: TGCGCCAGCAGCTTGTCGGCTGGGGGAGGAGAGACCCAGTACTTC
cdr3_aa: CASSLSAGGGETQYF

clone_size: many
d_call: .
j_call: TRBJ2-1
v_call: TRBV5-1
cdr3_nt: TGCGCCAGCAGCTTGGATGGGGGAAGCTACAATGAGCAGTTCTTC
cdr3_aa: CASSLDGGSYNEQFF

clone_size: many
d_call: .
j_call: TRBJ1-2
v_call: TRBV5-1
cdr3_nt: TGCGCCAGCAGCGAGGGACCGGAGGGCGGCTACACCTTC
cdr3_aa: CASSEGPEGGYTF

clone_size: many
d_call: TRBD2
j_call: TRBJ2-5
v_call: TRBV28
cdr3_nt: TGTGCCAGCAGTCCTCTGACTAGCGGGTGGAAGGAGACCCAGTACTTC
cdr3_aa: CASSPLTSGWKETQYF

clone_size: many
d_call: .
j_call: TRBJ2-4
v_call: TRBV7-2
cdr3_nt: TGTGCCAGCAGTAAACGATTACAGGGAAGGAACATTCAGTACTTC
cdr3_aa: CASSKRLQGRNIQYF

clone_size: .
d_call: TRBD1
j_call: TRBJ1-1
v_call: TRBV29-1
cdr3_nt: TGCAGCGTAATAACAGGGGGCAGAGGTTGGAACACTGAAGCTTTCTTT
cdr3_aa: CSVITGGRGWNTEAFF

clone_size: few
d_call: .
j_call: TRBJ2-3
v_call: TRBV4-2
cdr3_nt: TGTGCCAGCAGCCAAGGATTAGGGGGGGACTTCGGGGCGCAGTATTTT
cdr3_aa: CASSQGLGGDFGAQYF

clone_size: many
d_call: .
j_call: TRBJ2-6
v_call: TRBV5-1
cdr3_nt: TGCGCCAGCAGCTTTGGAGACCGCTCTGGGGCCAACGTCCTGACTTTC
cdr3_aa: CASSFGDRSGANVLTF

clone_size: few
d_call: .
j_call: TRBJ1-2
v_call: TRBV7-2
cdr3_nt: TGTGCCAGCAGTTTAGCCTTTTCGGGGGGTGGCTACACCTTC
cdr3_aa: CASSLAFSGGGYTF

clone_size: many
d_call: .
j_call: TRBJ1-2
v_call: TRBV28
cdr3_nt: TGTGCCAGCAGTTTAGGGGGACGCCTGGAGGGCTACACCTTC
cdr3_aa: CASSLGGRLEGYTF

clone_size: few
d_call: TRBD1
j_call: TRBJ2-3
v_call: TRBV20-1
cdr3_nt: TGCAGTGCAACGGACAGGGGACGAACAGATACGCAGTATTTT
cdr3_aa: CSATDRGRTDTQYF

clone_size: .
d_call: .
j_call: TRBJ1-6
v_call: TRBV4-1
cdr3_nt: TGCGCCAGCAGCCAAGATATAGGGGACCGCCGCTATAATTCACCCCTCCACTTT
cdr3_aa: CASSQDIGDRRYNSPLHF

clone_size: few
d_call: TRBD1
j_call: TRBJ1-1
v_call: TRBV4-2
cdr3_nt: TGTGCCAGCAGCCAAGTCGGGGGGACAGGTCTACTTAAAGCTTTCTTT
cdr3_aa: CASSQVGGTGLLKAFF

clone_size: many
d_call: .
j_call: TRBJ1-2
v_call: TRBV4-1
cdr3_nt: TGCGCCAGCAGCCAAGCCGAGAGGGGAGCCTATGGCTACACCTTC
cdr3_aa: CASSQAERGAYGYTF

clone_size: many
d_call: .
j_call: TRBJ2-7
v_call: TRBV12-3/TRBV12-4
cdr3_nt: TGTGCCAGCAGCCAGGCCTACGAGCAGTACTTC
cdr3_aa: CASSQAYEQYF

clone_size: few
d_call: .
j_call: TRBJ2-5
v_call: TRBV7-7
cdr3_nt: TGTGCCAGCAGTGTAGGTAGTGGGCGGGAGACCCAGTACTTC
cdr3_aa: CASSVGSGRETQYF

clone_size: many
d_call: .
j_call: TRBJ1-4
v_call: TRBV6-6
cdr3_nt: TGTGCCAGCAGTTACCCCCCAAAACTGTTTTTT
cdr3_aa: CASSYPPKLFF

clone_size: .
d_call: .
j_call: TRBJ2-3
v_call: TRBV4-3
cdr3_nt: TGCGCCAGCAGTTCGTTCAGGGGAGATACGCAGTATTTT
cdr3_aa: CASSSFRGDTQYF

clone_size: .
d_call: .
j_call: TRBJ1-3
v_call: TRBV9
cdr3_nt: TGTGCCAGCAGCCGGGCCATCGGTATAAATGGAAACACCATATATTTT
cdr3_aa: CASSRAIGINGNTIYF

clone_size: many
d_call: .
j_call: TRBJ2-2
v_call: TRBV24-1
cdr3_nt: TGTGCCACCAGTGACCCTAAGGGGGCCGGGGAGCTGTTTTTT
cdr3_aa: CATSDPKGAGELFF

clone_size: few
d_call: .
j_call: TRBJ2-2
v_call: TRBV2
cdr3_nt: TGTGCCAGCATGGGGGCCCATCCGAACACCGGGGAGCTGTTTTTT
cdr3_aa: CASMGAHPNTGELFF

clone_size: .
d_call: .
j_call: TRBJ2-3
v_call: TRBV3-1
cdr3_nt: TGTGCCAGCAGCCAAGCCGACGGGGGTACGCAGTATTTT
cdr3_aa: CASSQADGGTQYF

clone_size: few
d_call: .
j_call: TRBJ2-2
v_call: TRBV6-5
cdr3_nt: TGTGCCAGCAGCCGCGGCGGCGGGGAGCTGTTTTTT
cdr3_aa: CASSRGGGELFF

clone_size: few
d_call: TRBD2
j_call: TRBJ2-3
v_call: TRBV7-2
cdr3_nt: TGTGCCAGCAGCTTGGAGACTAGCGGGGGGGCCTTGACAGATACGCAGTATTTT
cdr3_aa: CASSLETSGGALTDTQYF

clone_size: many
d_call: .
j_call: TRBJ1-2
v_call: TRBV4-2
cdr3_nt: TGTGCCAGCAGCCAAGATGTCGGCTATCTTAACTATGGCTACACCTTC
cdr3_aa: CASSQDVGYLNYGYTF

clone_size: many
d_call: .
j_call: TRBJ2-5
v_call: TRBV5-1
cdr3_nt: TGCGCCAGCAGCTCCTCGGACAGAAGGGAGACCCAGTACTTC
cdr3_aa: CASSSSDRRETQYF

clone_size: few
d_call: .
j_call: TRBJ1-5
v_call: TRBV12-3/TRBV12-4
cdr3_nt: TGTGCCAGCAACAAGGGGCAGGGAGGGCAGCCCCAGCATTTT
cdr3_aa: CASNKGQGGQPQHF

clone_size: many
d_call: TRBD2
j_call: TRBJ2-1
v_call: TRBV10-2
cdr3_nt: TGCGCCAGCAGTGGGCCACTAGCGGGGGGGCCCCCTGAGCAGTTCTTC
cdr3_aa: CASSGPLAGGPPEQFF

clone_size: .
d_call: .
j_call: TRBJ2-3
v_call: TRBV20-1
cdr3_nt: TGCAGTGTAAACACAGATACGCAGTATTTT
cdr3_aa: CSVNTDTQYF

clone_size: few
d_call: .
j_call: TRBJ1-5
v_call: TRBV4-1
cdr3_nt: TGCGCCAGCAGCCAAGTTGGACGGAATCAGCCCCAGCATTTT
cdr3_aa: CASSQVGRNQPQHF

clone_size: few
d_call: TRBD2
j_call: TRBJ2-7
v_call: TRBV3-1
cdr3_nt: TGTGCCAGCAGCCAAGCCCTAGCGGCTCTCTACGAGCAGTACTTC
cdr3_aa: CASSQALAALYEQYF

clone_size: many
d_call: .
j_call: TRBJ2-6
v_call: TRBV6-5
cdr3_nt: TGTGCCAGTGTGGCAGTTAGCTCTGGGGCCAACGTCCTGACTTTC
cdr3_aa: CASVAVSSGANVLTF

clone_size: few
d_call: .
j_call: TRBJ1-5
v_call: TRBV6-1
cdr3_nt: TGTGCCAGCAGTGTTGTTCGGGGGGAGGGAGTGCAGCCCCAGCATTTT
cdr3_aa: CASSVVRGEGVQPQHF

clone_size: .
d_call: .
j_call: TRBJ1-1
v_call: TRBV14
cdr3_nt: TGTGCCAGCAGAACAGGTCAGGCGGTCGCTGAAGCTTTCTTT
cdr3_aa: CASRTGQAVAEAFF

clone_size: .
d_call: .
j_call: TRBJ1-5
v_call: TRBV7-8
cdr3_nt: TGTGCCAGCAGCCGGGACACCCAAAATAGCAATCAGCCCCAGCATTTT
cdr3_aa: CASSRDTQNSNQPQHF

clone_size: few
d_call: .
j_call: TRBJ1-1
v_call: TRBV5-6
cdr3_nt: TGTGCCAGCAGCTTGGCCCCGACAGAGATGAACACTGAAGCTTTCTTT
cdr3_aa: CASSLAPTEMNTEAFF

clone_size: many
d_call: .
j_call: TRBJ2-2
v_call: TRBV12-3/TRBV12-4
cdr3_nt: TGTGCCAGCAGTTTAGAGTGGAACACCGGGGAGCTGTTTTTT
cdr3_aa: CASSLEWNTGELFF

clone_size: .
d_call: TRBD1
j_call: TRBJ2-5
v_call: TRBV20-1
cdr3_nt: TGCAGTGCTAGAAAGGACAGGGGCGTCCAGGAGACCCAGTACTTC
cdr3_aa: CSARKDRGVQETQYF

clone_size: many
d_call: .
j_call: TRBJ1-6
v_call: TRBV20-1
cdr3_nt: TGCAGTGCTTGGCTCCGAGGGGGACCACCCCTCCACTTT
cdr3_aa: CSAWLRGGPPLHF

clone_size: few
d_call: TRBD1
j_call: TRBJ1-2
v_call: TRBV20-1
cdr3_nt: TGCAGTGCTAGAGCGGACAGGGTGGTAGGCGGCTACACCTTC
cdr3_aa: CSARADRVVGGYTF

clone_size: few
d_call: TRBD2
j_call: TRBJ2-3
v_call: TRBV4-3
cdr3_nt: TGCGCCAGCCGCGCGGGGGGGCACACAGATACGCAGTATTTT
cdr3_aa: CASRAGGHTDTQYF

clone_size: few
d_call: .
j_call: TRBJ2-3
v_call: TRBV5-1
cdr3_nt: TGCGCCAGCAGCTTTAGGACCCCATCCACAGATACGCAGTATTTT
cdr3_aa: CASSFRTPSTDTQYF

clone_size: .
d_call: .
j_call: TRBJ1-3
v_call: TRBV2
cdr3_nt: TGTGCCAGCAGTGTCGGGAGGAAGGGAAACACCATATATTTT
cdr3_aa: CASSVGRKGNTIYF

clone_size: .
d_call: TRBD1
j_call: TRBJ1-2
v_call: TRBV9
cdr3_nt: TGTGCCAGCAGCCCTGGACAGGGGCGAAGTTATAACTATGGCTACACCTTC
cdr3_aa: CASSPGQGRSYNYGYTF

clone_size: .
d_call: TRBD2
j_call: TRBJ2-5
v_call: TRBV7-2
cdr3_nt: TGTGCCAGCAGCCAATCCGGGACTAGCCGGGAGACCCAGTACTTC
cdr3_aa: CASSQSGTSRETQYF

clone_size: many
d_call: TRBD1
j_call: TRBJ2-6
v_call: TRBV5-4
cdr3_nt: TGTGCCAGCAACAGACAGGGGGCAACTGGGGCCAACGTCCTGACTTTC
cdr3_aa: CASNRQGATGANVLTF